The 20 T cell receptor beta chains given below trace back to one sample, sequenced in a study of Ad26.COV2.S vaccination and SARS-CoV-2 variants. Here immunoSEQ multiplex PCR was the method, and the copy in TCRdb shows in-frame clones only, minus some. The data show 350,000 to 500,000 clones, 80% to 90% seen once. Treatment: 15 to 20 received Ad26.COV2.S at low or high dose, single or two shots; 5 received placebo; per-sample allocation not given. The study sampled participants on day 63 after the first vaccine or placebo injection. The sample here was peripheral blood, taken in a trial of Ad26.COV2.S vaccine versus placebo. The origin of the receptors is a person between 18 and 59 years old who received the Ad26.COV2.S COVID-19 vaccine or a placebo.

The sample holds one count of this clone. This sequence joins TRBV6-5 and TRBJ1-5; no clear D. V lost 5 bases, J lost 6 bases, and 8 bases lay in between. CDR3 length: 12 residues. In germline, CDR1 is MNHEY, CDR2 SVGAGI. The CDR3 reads CASSIVGQPQHF. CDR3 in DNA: TGTGCCAGCAGTATAGTCGGTCAGCCCCAGCATTTT.

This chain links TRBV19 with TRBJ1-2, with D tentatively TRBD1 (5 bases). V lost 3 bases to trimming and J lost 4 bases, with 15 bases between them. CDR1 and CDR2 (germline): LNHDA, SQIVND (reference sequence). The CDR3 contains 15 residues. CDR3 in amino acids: CASSMGDAGVYGYTF. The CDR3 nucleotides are TGTGCCAGTAGTATGGGGGACGCGGGCGTCTATGGCTACACCTTC.

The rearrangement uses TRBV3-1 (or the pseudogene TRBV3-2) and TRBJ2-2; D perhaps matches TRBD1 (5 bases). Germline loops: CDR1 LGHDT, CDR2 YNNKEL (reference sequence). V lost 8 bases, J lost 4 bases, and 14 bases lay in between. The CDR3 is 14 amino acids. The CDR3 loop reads CASGALGITGELFF. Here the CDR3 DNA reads TGTGCCAGCGGGGCCCTAGGGATCACCGGGGAGCTGTTTTTT.

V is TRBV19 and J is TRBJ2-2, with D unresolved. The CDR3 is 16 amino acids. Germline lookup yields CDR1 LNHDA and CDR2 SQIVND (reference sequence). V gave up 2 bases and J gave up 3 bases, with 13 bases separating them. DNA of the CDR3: TGTGCCAGTAGTATAAGGTCCTCCCTCTACACCGGGGAGCTGTTTTTT. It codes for CASSIRSSLYTGELFF.

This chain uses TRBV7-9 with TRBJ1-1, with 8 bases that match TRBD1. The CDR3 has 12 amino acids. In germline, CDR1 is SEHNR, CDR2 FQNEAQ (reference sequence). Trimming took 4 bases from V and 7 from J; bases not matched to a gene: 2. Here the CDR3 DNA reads TGTGCCAGCAGCTGGGGACAGGATGAAGCTTTCTTT. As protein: CASSWGQDEAFF.

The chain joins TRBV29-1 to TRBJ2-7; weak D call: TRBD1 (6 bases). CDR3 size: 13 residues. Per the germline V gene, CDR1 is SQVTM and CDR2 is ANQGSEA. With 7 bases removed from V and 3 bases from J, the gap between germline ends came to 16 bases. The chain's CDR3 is CSAGPGTRYEQYF. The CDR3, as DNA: TGCAGCGCCGGACCCGGGACACGCTACGAGCAGTACTTC.

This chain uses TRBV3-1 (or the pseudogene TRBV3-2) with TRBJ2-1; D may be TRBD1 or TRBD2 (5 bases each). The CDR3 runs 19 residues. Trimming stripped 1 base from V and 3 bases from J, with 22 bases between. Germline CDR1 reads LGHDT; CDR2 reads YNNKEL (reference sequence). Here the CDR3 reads CASSQVKRGPTFFYNEQFF. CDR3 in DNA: TGTGCCAGCAGCCAAGTCAAAAGGGGACCTACTTTTTTCTACAATGAGCAGTTCTTC.

CDR3 bases: TGTGCCAGCAGGCCAGGGGAGGGATATGGCTACACCTTC. Its protein product is CASRPGEGYGYTF. The rearrangement joins TRBV5-4 to TRBJ1-2, with D perhaps matching TRBD1 (6 bases). This CDR3 has 13 amino acids. CDR1 is SGHNT, CDR2 YYREEE, per germline (reference sequence). Deletions cut 5 bases from V and 5 bases from J, with 13 bases between.

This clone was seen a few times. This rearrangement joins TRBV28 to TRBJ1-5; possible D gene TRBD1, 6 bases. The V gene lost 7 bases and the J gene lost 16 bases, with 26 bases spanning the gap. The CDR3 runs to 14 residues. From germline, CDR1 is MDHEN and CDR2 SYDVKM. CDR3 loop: CASITSGAQATAHF. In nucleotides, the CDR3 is TGTGCCAGCATTACTTCAGGGGCGCAGGCGACCGCACATTTT. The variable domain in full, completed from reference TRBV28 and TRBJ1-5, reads DVKVTQSSRYLVKRTGEKVFLECVQDMDHENMFWYRQDPGLGLRLIYFSYDVKMKEKGDIPEGYSVSREKKERFSLILESASTNQTSMYLCASITSGAQATAHFGDGTRLSIL.

CDR3 in amino acids: CASSELANTGELFF. The DNA of the CDR3 is TGTGCCAGCAGTGAATTGGCGAACACCGGGGAGCTGTTTTTT. The chain joins TRBV6-1 to TRBJ2-2; no clear D gene. Germline V gives CDR1 MNHNS, CDR2 SASEGT. With 2 bases removed from V and 0 bases from J, the gap between germline ends came to 4 bases. This CDR3 contains 14 residues.

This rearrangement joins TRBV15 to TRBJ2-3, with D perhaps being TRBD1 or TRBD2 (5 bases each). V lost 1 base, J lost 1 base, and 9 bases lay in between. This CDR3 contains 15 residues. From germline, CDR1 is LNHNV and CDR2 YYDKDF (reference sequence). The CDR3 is CATSRGQGRTDTQYF. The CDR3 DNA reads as TGTGCCACCAGCAGAGGGCAGGGACGCACAGATACGCAGTATTTT.

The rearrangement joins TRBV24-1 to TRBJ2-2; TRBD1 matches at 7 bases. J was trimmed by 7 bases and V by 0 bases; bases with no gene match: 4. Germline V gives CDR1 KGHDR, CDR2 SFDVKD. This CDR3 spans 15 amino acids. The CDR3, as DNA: TGTGCCACCAGTGATTTGAGGGGGCAAGTCGGGGAGCTGTTTTTT. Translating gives CATSDLRGQVGELFF.

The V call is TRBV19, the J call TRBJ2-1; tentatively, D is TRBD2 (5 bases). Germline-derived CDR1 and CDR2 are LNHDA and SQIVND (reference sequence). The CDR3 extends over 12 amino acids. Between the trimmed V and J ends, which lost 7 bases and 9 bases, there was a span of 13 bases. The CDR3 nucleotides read TGTGCCAGTACCCCAGGAGGTGTTGAGCAGTTCTTC. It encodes CASTPGGVEQFF.

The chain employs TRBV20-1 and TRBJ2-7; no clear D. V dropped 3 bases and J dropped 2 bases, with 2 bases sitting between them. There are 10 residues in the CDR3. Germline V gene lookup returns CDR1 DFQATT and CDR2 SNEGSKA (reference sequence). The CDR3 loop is CSASAYEQYF. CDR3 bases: TGCAGTGCTAGCGCCTACGAGCAGTACTTC.

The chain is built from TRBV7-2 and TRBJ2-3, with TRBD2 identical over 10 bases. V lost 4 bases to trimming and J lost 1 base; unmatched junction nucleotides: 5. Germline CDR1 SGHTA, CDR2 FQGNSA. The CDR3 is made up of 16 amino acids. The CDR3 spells CASSYAGTSGTDTQYF. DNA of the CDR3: TGTGCCAGCAGCTACGCCGGGACTAGCGGCACAGATACGCAGTATTTT.

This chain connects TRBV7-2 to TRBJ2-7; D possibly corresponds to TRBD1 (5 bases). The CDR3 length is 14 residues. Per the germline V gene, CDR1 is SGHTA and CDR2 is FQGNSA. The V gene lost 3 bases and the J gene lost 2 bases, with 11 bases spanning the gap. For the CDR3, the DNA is TGTGCCAGCAGCTTTGGGGCAGGAGCCTACGAGCAGTACTTC. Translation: CASSFGAGAYEQYF.

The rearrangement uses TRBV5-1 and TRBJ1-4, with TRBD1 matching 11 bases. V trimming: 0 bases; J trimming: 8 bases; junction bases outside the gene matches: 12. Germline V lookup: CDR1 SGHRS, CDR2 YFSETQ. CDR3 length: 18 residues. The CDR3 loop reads CASSLGGYGTGGDEKLFF. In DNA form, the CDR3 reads TGCGCCAGCAGCTTGGGAGGGTACGGGACAGGGGGAGACGAAAAACTGTTTTTT. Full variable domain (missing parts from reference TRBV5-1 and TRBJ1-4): KAGVTQTPRYLIKTRGQQVTLSCSPISGHRSVSWYQQTPGQGLQFLFEYFSETQRNKGNFPGRFSGRQFSNSRSEMNVSTLELGDSALYLCASSLGGYGTGGDEKLFFGSGTQLSVL.

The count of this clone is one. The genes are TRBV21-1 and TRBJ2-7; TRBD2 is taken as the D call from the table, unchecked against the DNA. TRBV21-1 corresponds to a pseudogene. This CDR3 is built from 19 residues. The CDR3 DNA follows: TGTGCCAGCAGCAATGCCTCACTAGCGGGAGGGCCCGAGTCATGGGAGCAGTACGTC. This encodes CASSNASLAGGPESWEQYV.

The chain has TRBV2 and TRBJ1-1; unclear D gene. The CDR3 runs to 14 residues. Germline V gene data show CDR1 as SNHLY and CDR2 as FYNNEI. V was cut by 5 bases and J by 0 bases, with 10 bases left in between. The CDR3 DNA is TGTGCCAGCAGTTATACCGGACTGAACACTGAAGCTTTCTTT. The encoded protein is CASSYTGLNTEAFF. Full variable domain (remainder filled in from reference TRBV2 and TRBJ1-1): EPEVTQTPSHQVTQMGQEVILRCVPISNHLYFYWYRQILGQKVEFLVSFYNNEISEKSEIFDDQFSVERPDGSNFTLKIRSTKLEDSAMYFCASSYTGLNTEAFFGQGTRLTVV.

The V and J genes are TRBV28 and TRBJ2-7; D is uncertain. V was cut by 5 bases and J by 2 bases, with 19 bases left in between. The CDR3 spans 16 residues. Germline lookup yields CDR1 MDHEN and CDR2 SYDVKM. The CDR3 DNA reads TGTGCCAGCAGTCCCGCGGATAATCAGATAACCTACGAGCAGTACTTC. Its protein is CASSPADNQITYEQYF.